These 10 T cell receptor beta chains originate from one sample sequenced in a study of blood T cell repertoires in COVID-19. Some clones are missing from TCRdb's copy, which holds only in-frame ones; the method was immunoSEQ multiplex PCR. The sample holds about 140,000 clones, 87% seen once. Sequencing was carried out using peripheral blood. These TCRs come from a middle-aged woman with acute or convalescent COVID-19.

The J gene is TRBJ1-2, the V gene TRBV27, with 9 bases lining up with TRBD1. V was pared by 2 bases and J by 4 bases, with 14 bases of the junction left unmatched. The CDR3 length is 18 residues. Per the germline V gene, CDR1 is MNHEY and CDR2 is SMNVEV (reference sequence). CDR3 sequence: CASSLGAPRDRVGYGYTF. Here the CDR3 DNA reads TGTGCCAGCAGTTTAGGCGCCCCCCGGGACAGGGTCGGCTATGGCTACACCTTC.

V is TRBV19 and J is TRBJ1-4, with 9 positions matching TRBD1. Trimming removed 7 bases from V and 8 bases from J; junction bases left unmatched: 8. The CDR3 contains 14 residues. CDR1 LNHDA and CDR2 SQIVND come from the germline V gene (reference sequence). The CDR3 reads CASTLTGGREKLFF. CDR3 DNA: TGTGCCAGTACCCTGACAGGGGGAAGGGAAAAACTGTTTTTT.

The chain links TRBV15 to TRBJ1-3; no reliable D call. From germline, CDR1 is LNHNV and CDR2 YYDKDF (reference sequence). The V gene lost 4 bases and the J gene lost 2 bases, with 12 bases spanning the gap. This CDR3 spans 15 amino acids. The DNA of the CDR3 is TGTGCCACCAGCACCGACATCCCGACTGGAAACACCATATATTTT. It is translated as CATSTDIPTGNTIYF.

This clone was seen a handful of times. The chain links TRBV19 to TRBJ1-5; tentative D call: TRBD1 (5 bases). CDR3 length equals 16 residues. V gave up 0 bases and J gave up 2 bases, with 11 bases separating them. The germline V gene has CDR1 LNHDA and CDR2 SQIVND (reference sequence). CDR3 sequence (DNA): TGTGCCAGTAGTATAGACAGGGATTTACGCAATCAGCCCCAGCATTTT. Translated: CASSIDRDLRNQPQHF. The full variable domain, completed using reference TRBV19 and TRBJ1-5, is DGGITQSPKYLFRKEGQNVTLSCEQNLNHDAMYWYRQDPGQGLRLIYYSQIVNDFQKGDIAEGYSVSREKKESFPLTVTSAQKNPTAFYLCASSIDRDLRNQPQHFGDGTRLSIL.

This chain links TRBV25-1 with TRBJ2-7; possibly TRBD1 for D (6 bases). The V gene's germline CDR1 is MGHDK and CDR2 SYGVNS. V shed 6 bases and J shed 0 bases, with 12 bases lying between them. CDR3 length: 14 residues. This chain's CDR3 is CASRTDSYSYEQYF. The CDR3 region has the DNA TGTGCCAGCAGAACGGACAGCTACTCCTACGAGCAGTACTTC.

Of note for this clone: This clone may be a read error of a much larger clone one base away. V is TRBV27 and J is TRBJ1-1, with D maybe TRBD1 (5 bases). Germline assignment: CDR1 MNHEY and CDR2 SMNVEV (reference sequence). The CDR3 length is 14 residues. Trimming stripped 6 bases from V and 1 base from J, with 12 bases between. Here the CDR3 reads CASSPGGENTEAFF. The CDR3, as DNA: TGTGCCAGCAGCCCCGGGGGGGAGAACACTGAAGCTTTCTTT.

The gene calls are TRBV18 and TRBJ1-1; 7 bases fit TRBD1. CDR3 length equals 14 residues. Per the germline V gene, CDR1 is KGHSH and CDR2 is LQKENI. Trimming removed 3 bases from V and 1 base from J; junction bases left unmatched: 2. CDR3 in amino acids: CASSPQGGNTEAFF. CDR3 bases: TGTGCCAGCTCACCCCAGGGGGGGAACACTGAAGCTTTCTTT.

About this clone itself: The same CDR3 also results from other DNA sequences found in this sample. The chain couples TRBV6-2 or TRBV6-3 to TRBJ2-1; 7 bases agree with TRBD2. The V and J ends lost 1 base and 3 bases, in that order; junction bases with no gene match: 12. The CDR3 covers 18 residues. Germline V gene lookup returns CDR1 MNHEY and CDR2 SVGEGT. The CDR3 bases are TGTGCCAGCAGTTACTTGGGACTTGCGGGGGTCCTCTACAATGAGCAGTTCTTC. It translates to CASSYLGLAGVLYNEQFF.

The chain couples TRBV7-9 to TRBJ2-5, with no clear D. Germline CDR1 reads SEHNR; CDR2 reads FQNEAQ (reference sequence). Deletions cut 5 bases from V and 1 base from J, with 11 bases between. The CDR3 is made up of 14 amino acids. CDR3 region: CASSPVRFQETQYF. The CDR3 nucleotides read TGTGCCAGCAGCCCAGTCAGATTCCAAGAGACCCAGTACTTC.

The chain combines TRBV27 with TRBJ1-2; 8 bases map to TRBD1. V was pared by 5 bases and J by 5 bases, with 10 bases of the junction left unmatched. The CDR3 contains 15 residues. The germline CDR1 and CDR2 sequences are MNHEY and SMNVEV (reference sequence). CDR3 DNA: TGTGCCAGCAGTCACCGGACAGGGATTCAGTATGGCTACACCTTC. As protein: CASSHRTGIQYGYTF.